The 22 T cell receptor beta chains given below trace back to one sample, sequenced in a study of HIV-infected patients and healthy controls (dated 2014 in TCRdb). Whole blood was used without cell fractionation, so all unsorted peripheral T cells were reflected in the repertoire. The library relied on 5' RACE. The sample was run on an Illumina MiSeq. Using SuperScript III with primers targeting the alpha and beta constant regions, approximately 500 ng of RNA was reverse transcribed. Alpha and beta chain libraries were generated separately via chain-specific third strand synthesis with multiplexing indices. TCRdb passed the public sequencing reads through fastp at Q25 and MiXCR, retaining productive beta sequences. Rows matching on CDR3 protein sequence are summarized as one entry with the most common DNA and genes. The sample yields about 10,000 distinct CDR3 sequences; roughly 4.8% were counted once. 13% to 15% of the sample is held by the ten biggest clonotypes.

The sample consisted of blood, taken before antiretroviral therapy. The receptors originated from an adult with HIV infection.

This clonotype was seen repeatedly, ten times or more. The chain is built from TRBV28 and TRBJ2-3; a possible D gene is TRBD1 (5 bases). Germline V gene lookup returns CDR1 MDHEN and CDR2 SYDVKM. CDR3 length: 17 amino acids. With 7 bases removed from V and 4 bases from J, the gap between germline ends came to 24 bases. The CDR3 DNA reads as TGTGCCAGCACCAACGTATGGGGCCCACTATTGGCAGATACGCAGTATTTT. This sequence encodes CASTNVWGPLLADTQYF.

The chain is built from TRBV7-9 and TRBJ2-7, with 7 positions matching TRBD2. Germline V gene lookup returns CDR1 SEHNR and CDR2 FQNEAQ (reference sequence). With 5 bases clipped from V and 6 bases from J, the junction kept 10 bases outside the gene matches. The length of the CDR3 is 14 residues. CDR3 sequence (DNA): TGTGCCAGCAGCCATGGGGGGGTGAGTGGCGAGCAGTACTTC. Translated: CASSHGGVSGEQYF.

This clonotype has at least ten counts. The chain combines TRBV6-2 or TRBV6-3 with TRBJ2-1; 11 nucleotides line up with TRBD2. V was pared by 2 bases and J by 3 bases, with 21 bases of the junction left unmatched. CDR1 is MNHEY, CDR2 SVGEGT, per germline. The CDR3 is 22 amino acids. The CDR3 sequence is CASSYASGGKNLLTPYYNEQFF. The CDR3 DNA reads as TGTGCCAGCAGTTACGCTAGCGGGGGGAAAAATCTTCTGACACCGTACTACAATGAGCAGTTCTTC.

By proportion, this clonotype is medium-sized. The chain joins TRBV12-3 or TRBV12-4 to TRBJ2-6, with no clear D. CDR3 size: 13 residues. V was clipped by 6 bases and J by 1 base, with 4 bases between them. The CDR3 DNA reads TGTGCCAGCAGGACTTCTGGGGCCAACGTCCTGACTTTC. As protein: CASRTSGANVLTF.

The chain uses TRBV12-3 or TRBV12-4 and TRBJ2-1; no clear D gene. The CDR3 totals 12 residues. V gave up 4 bases and J gave up 8 bases, with 9 bases separating them. In DNA form, the CDR3 reads TGTGCCAGCAGTTCCTTAGCAGATGAGCAGTTCTTC. This sequence encodes CASSSLADEQFF.

This clonotype showed up many times. CDR3 nucleotides: TGTGCCAGCCTCGACAGGGGTTCCTACAATGAGCAGTTCTTC. This codes for CASLDRGSYNEQFF. This chain joins TRBV12-3 or TRBV12-4 and TRBJ2-1, with TRBD1 identical over 8 bases. The CDR3 sequence is 14 residues long. J gave up 1 base and V 8 bases, and 4 bases lay outside the gene matches.

This clonotype has at least ten counts. The gene calls are TRBV12-3 or TRBV12-4 and TRBJ2-1; the match to TRBD2 covers 9 bases. J was trimmed by 5 bases and V by 3 bases; bases with no gene match: 8. The CDR3 runs 16 residues. The CDR3 DNA follows: TGTGCCAGCAGTTTCTATGCGGGAGGGCCCCACAATGAGCAGTTCTTC. Its translation: CASSFYAGGPHNEQFF.

Many counts were recorded for this clonotype. The chain recombines TRBV19 with TRBJ2-7; D not certain. Trimming took off 5 bases at V and 2 bases at J, with 16 bases between the two ends. The CDR3 contains 15 residues. Germline V gene data show CDR1 as LNHDA and CDR2 as SQIVND (reference sequence). CDR3 in amino acids: CASSHGFGPTYEQYF. CDR3 sequence (DNA): TGTGCCAGTAGTCATGGGTTCGGACCGACCTACGAGCAGTACTTC. The whole variable domain, filled in from reference TRBV19 and TRBJ2-7, reads DGGITQSPKYLFRKEGQNVTLSCEQNLNHDAMYWYRQDPGQGLRLIYYSQIVNDFQKGDIAEGYSVSREKKESFPLTVTSAQKNPTAFYLCASSHGFGPTYEQYFGPGTRLTVT.

Comments on this clonotype: The junction differs from germline at one of its ends, possibly a read error. The V and J genes are TRBV30 and TRBJ1-5, with 9 nucleotides matching TRBD1. Germline values: CDR1 GTSNPN, CDR2 SVGIG (reference sequence). This CDR3 has 14 amino acids. The CDR3 sequence: CAWSPGQGIQLQHF. CDR3 coding DNA: TGTGCCTGGAGTCCGGGACAGGGAATCCAGCTCCAGCATTTT. The full variable domain, completed using reference TRBV30 and TRBJ1-5, is SQTIHQWPATLVQPVGSPLSLECTVEGTSNPNLYWYRQAAGRGLQLLFYSVGIGQISSEVPQNLSASRPQDRQFILSSKKLLLSDSGFYLCAWSPGQGIQLQHFGDGTRLSIL.

In its sample, this clonotype was seen many times. The V and J genes are TRBV28 and TRBJ1-2; D might be TRBD1 (6 bases). Deletions cut 5 bases from V and 1 base from J, with 14 bases between. This CDR3 is built from 15 residues. CDR1 and CDR2 (germline): MDHEN, SYDVKM. Written as DNA, the CDR3 is TGTGCCAGCAGTCCCGGGGGGCAGTTTAACTATGGCTACACCTTC. Translated: CASSPGGQFNYGYTF.

This clonotype is labeled as medium-sized (0.01 to 0.1%). This chain connects TRBV28 to TRBJ1-1, with 7 bases that match TRBD1. The V and J ends lost 5 bases and 4 bases, in that order; junction bases with no gene match: 7. In germline, CDR1 is MDHEN, CDR2 SYDVKM. This CDR3 contains 14 residues. The CDR3 is CASSEGQPGTEAFF. The CDR3 DNA follows: TGTGCCAGCAGTGAGGGACAGCCCGGCACTGAAGCTTTCTTT.

This clonotype was found many times. The rearrangement joins TRBV20-1 to TRBJ2-7, with 7 bases aligning to TRBD2. Germline V CDR1 and CDR2: DFQATT, SNEGSKA (reference sequence). This CDR3 is built from 15 residues. The J segment lost 3 bases and the V segment lost 0 bases, leaving 8 bases of the junction unmatched. Written as DNA, the CDR3 is TGCAGTGCTAGAGATGGGCTAGCGGAGTACTACGAGCAGTACTTC. Amino acid sequence: CSARDGLAEYYEQYF.

This clonotype has at least ten counts. This chain uses TRBV20-1 with TRBJ1-6, with 10 bases matching TRBD1. Per germline, CDR1 DFQATT and CDR2 SNEGSKA (reference sequence). The CDR3 is 17 residues long. With 0 bases clipped from V and 3 bases from J, the junction kept 5 bases outside the gene matches. DNA for the CDR3: TGCAGTGCTAGAGATAGGGACAGGGGAATCTATAATTCACCCCTCCACTTT. It specifies CSARDRDRGIYNSPLHF.

By share of the sample, this clonotype is medium-sized. V and J are TRBV5-6 and TRBJ2-3; D call uncertain. The CDR3 contains 16 residues. V was pared by 4 bases and J by 1 base, with 16 bases between. Germline V gene data show CDR1 as SGHDT and CDR2 as YYEEEE. The CDR3 nucleotides are TGTGCCAGCAGCCCGTACGCGGAAAAAGGCACAGATACGCAGTATTTT. Residues: CASSPYAEKGTDTQYF.

By share of the sample, this clonotype is medium-sized. This sequence joins TRBV28 and TRBJ1-2; 10 positions match TRBD1. The V gene end was trimmed by 10 bases and the J gene end by 7 bases; junction bases not matched to a gene: 6. The CDR3 spans 12 residues. Germline CDR1 MDHEN, CDR2 SYDVKM. This CDR3 reads CAIRTGGSGYTF. CDR3 DNA sequence: TGTGCCATCCGGACAGGGGGTAGTGGCTACACCTTC.

This clonotype is labeled medium-sized. The CDR3 spells CASSPKDYPSTDTQYF. CDR3 sequence (DNA): TGCGCCAGCAGCCCAAAGGACTACCCTAGCACAGATACGCAGTATTTT. The chain carries TRBV5-1 and TRBJ2-3; D may be TRBD2 (6 bases). Trimming took off 4 bases at V and 0 bases at J, with 15 bases between the two ends. Germline V gives CDR1 SGHRS, CDR2 YFSETQ. This CDR3 spans 16 amino acids.

By share of the sample, this clonotype is medium-sized (0.01 to 0.1%). The rearrangement joins TRBV20-1 to TRBJ2-7; D not resolved. Germline CDR1 is DFQATT and CDR2 is SNEGSKA (reference sequence). CDR3 length: 12 residues. With 1 base removed from V and 2 bases from J, the gap between germline ends came to 6 bases. The CDR3 coding sequence is TGCAGTGCTAGAGTCGTGACCTACGAGCAGTACTTC. This codes for CSARVVTYEQYF.

In its sample, this clonotype was seen many times. The chain links TRBV30 to TRBJ2-1; a weak D match, TRBD2 (6 bases). Trimming took off 0 bases at V and 4 bases at J, with 13 bases between the two ends. The CDR3 covers 15 residues. The V gene's germline CDR1 is GTSNPN and CDR2 SVGIG (reference sequence). CDR3: CAWSVLEGLYNEQFF. The CDR3, as DNA: TGTGCCTGGAGTGTATTGGAGGGGTTATACAATGAGCAGTTCTTC.

Many counts were recorded for this clonotype. The V gene is TRBV4-2, the J gene TRBJ2-7, with 15 positions matching TRBD2. With V trimmed by 4 bases and J by 3 bases, 4 bases remained unmatched. CDR3 size: 16 residues. Germline assignment: CDR1 LGHNA and CDR2 YNFKEQ. For the CDR3, the DNA is TGTGCCAGCAGCCCCGGACTAGCGGGAGGGGACTACGAGCAGTACTTC. Its protein is CASSPGLAGGDYEQYF.

In its sample, this clonotype was seen many times. The rearrangement links TRBV5-6 to TRBJ2-1, with D perhaps TRBD1 or TRBD2 (5 bases each). The germline V gene has CDR1 SGHDT and CDR2 YYEEEE. V gave up 1 base and J gave up 8 bases, with 22 bases separating them. The CDR3 spans 17 residues. The CDR3 region has the DNA TGTGCCAGCAGCTTGTTAGGAGTCTGGGGGAGTGGAGATGAGCAGTTCTTC. Protein sequence: CASSLLGVWGSGDEQFF.

This clonotype is large in the sample. The gene calls are TRBV6-5 and TRBJ1-1; D ambiguous. Germline V lookup: CDR1 MNHEY, CDR2 SVGAGI. Deletions cut 4 bases from V and 7 bases from J, with 16 bases between. The CDR3 is 14 amino acids. As DNA, the CDR3 is TGTGCCAGCAGTTCCCGACCCACGCCAAGTGAAGCTTTCTTT. This codes for CASSSRPTPSEAFF.

This clonotype was detected ten times or more. The V call is TRBV7-8, the J call TRBJ2-1; D is tentatively TRBD1 or TRBD2 (5 bases each). Trimming removed 2 bases at V and 5 bases at J, with 22 bases between. The CDR3 runs to 18 residues. CDR1 is SGHVS and CDR2 is FQNEAQ in the germline V gene. The CDR3 loop is CASSLNNYGTESHNEQFF. CDR3 bases: TGTGCCAGCAGCTTAAATAATTACGGGACGGAATCCCACAATGAGCAGTTCTTC.